This T cell receptor (beta chain) was profiled in a study of blood T cell repertoires in COVID-19. About the research overall: Both acute and convalescent COVID-19 samples were obtained from the United States, Italy and Spain. From T cells, B-cell-depleted T cells, or PBMCs came the material, which was cDNA or gDNA.

Germline V gene sequence: CDR1 MNHNS, CDR2 SASEGT. The CDR3 runs 15 residues. V was cut by 2 bases and J by 3 bases, with 14 bases left in between. Original handling: Quantification of nucleated cells was approximated via reference gene primer amplification. The method was immunoSEQ multiplex PCR; TCRdb's version includes in-frame clones alone and lacks a portion of them. V and J calls and clone size follow that table, whereas D and trimming were derived from the DNA. The data contain roughly 90,000 clones, about 89% of them singletons. The chain uses TRBV6-1 and TRBJ2-7, with a weak D call TRBD2 (6 bases). The sample consisted of peripheral blood. The receptor was isolated from a human donor in a cohort sampled during active COVID-19. CDR3 sequence reads: CASSERPGLVYEQYF. The CDR3 coding sequence is TGTGCCAGCAGTGAAAGGCCGGGACTTGTCTACGAGCAGTACTTC.